Presented here are 20 T cell receptor beta chains from one specimen sequenced in a study of cytomegalovirus exposure and HLA in healthy donors. The primer mix had 60 Vbeta and 13 Jbeta primers. Some clones are missing from TCRdb's copy, which holds only in-frame ones; the method was immunoSEQ multiplex PCR. This table holds about 150,000 clones, about three quarters found once. The specimen was PBMCs. The receptors were sampled from a woman in her 30s in good health and CMV-seropositive.

The CDR3 region is CAWRPPGQETQYF. The CDR3 nucleotides read TGTGCCTGGAGGCCTCCGGGGCAAGAGACCCAGTACTTC. The chain links TRBV30 to TRBJ2-5, with D possibly matching TRBD2 (5 bases). The V gene's germline CDR1 is GTSNPN and CDR2 SVGIG (reference sequence). V gave up 3 bases and J gave up 2 bases, with 10 bases separating them. This CDR3 has 13 residues.

The chain couples TRBV7-7 to TRBJ2-1; possibly TRBD2 for D (6 bases). CDR3 length equals 15 residues. Germline V gene lookup returns CDR1 SSHAT and CDR2 FNYEAQ (reference sequence). Deletions cut 7 bases from V and 2 bases from J, with 15 bases between. The CDR3 region has the DNA TGTGCCAGCACCCCTCTGCTAGCGACCTACAATGAGCAGTTCTTC. Protein sequence: CASTPLLATYNEQFF.

This chain links TRBV6-5 with TRBJ2-4; TRBD1 matches 7 bases. The germline V gene has CDR1 MNHEY and CDR2 SVGAGI. V lost 5 bases to trimming and J lost 3 bases; unmatched junction nucleotides: 4. CDR3 length: 14 amino acids. CDR3 sequence (DNA): TGTGCCAGCAGTAGCCGGGACAGCAAAAACATTCAGTACTTC. Protein: CASSSRDSKNIQYF.

The chain combines TRBV5-1 with TRBJ1-3; no definite D call. This CDR3 region has 16 residues. V was pared by 4 bases and J by 0 bases, with 14 bases between. CDR1 is SGHRS and CDR2 is YFSETQ in the germline V gene. CDR3 protein: CASSLSGSSSGNTIYF. The CDR3 nucleotides read TGCGCCAGCAGCCTGTCAGGATCCAGCTCTGGAAACACCATATATTTT. The full variable domain, with the rest looked up from reference TRBV5-1 and TRBJ1-3, is KAGVTQTPRYLIKTRGQQVTLSCSPISGHRSVSWYQQTPGQGLQFLFEYFSETQRNKGNFPGRFSGRQFSNSRSEMNVSTLELGDSALYLCASSLSGSSSGNTIYFGEGSWLTVV.

The genes are TRBV4-2 and TRBJ2-3, with TRBD2 matching 7 bases. The ends lost 4 bases at V and 4 bases at J; junction bases unmatched: 11. Germline V gene lookup returns CDR1 LGHNA and CDR2 YNFKEQ. The CDR3 consists of 16 residues. The CDR3 here is CASSPVGGGPSDTQYF. DNA for the CDR3: TGTGCCAGCAGCCCCGTGGGGGGAGGGCCATCAGATACGCAGTATTTT.

This clone was seen only once. The V and J genes are TRBV30 and TRBJ2-3; 9 positions match TRBD2. The CDR3 covers 14 residues. The V segment lost 4 bases and the J segment 4 bases; nucleotides outside the gene matches: 6. The germline V gene has CDR1 GTSNPN and CDR2 SVGIG (reference sequence). The CDR3 coding sequence is TGTGCCTGGACTGGAGCGGGGGGTCCAGATACGCAGTATTTT. Its translation: CAWTGAGGPDTQYF.

The chain recombines TRBV9 with TRBJ1-3, with a weak D call TRBD1 (6 bases). Germline CDR1 reads SGDLS; CDR2 reads YYNGEE. Trimming took off 5 bases at V and 1 base at J, with 10 bases between the two ends. This CDR3 region has 14 residues. CDR3 DNA: TGTGCCAGCAGACCACAGGGTTCTGGAAACACCATATATTTT. It is translated as CASRPQGSGNTIYF.

This sequence joins TRBV4-3 and TRBJ2-5, with 8 bases matching TRBD2. The trim removed 4 bases at V and 4 bases at J, leaving 8 bases unmatched. This CDR3 is 15 amino acids long. The germline V gene has CDR1 LGHNA and CDR2 YSLEER. CDR3 sequence (DNA): TGCGCCAGCAGCCCCATGACTAGCGTTGGAGAGACCCAGTACTTC. It translates to CASSPMTSVGETQYF.

V is TRBV7-8 and J is TRBJ1-1; D is unclear. Looked up from germline, CDR1 is SGHVS and CDR2 is FQNEAQ. V lost 1 base and J lost 5, with 17 bases in between. The CDR3 has 16 amino acids. The CDR3 DNA reads TGTGCCAGCAGCTTAGGCCTAAGGGCGGGAGTTACTGAAGCTTTCTTT. It yields the protein CASSLGLRAGVTEAFF.

The gene calls are TRBV7-2 and TRBJ1-2; D is perhaps TRBD1 (5 bases). The ends were cut back, 0 bases at V and 6 bases at J, with 14 bases in the middle. Looked up from germline, CDR1 is SGHTA and CDR2 is FQGNSA. The CDR3 spans 15 residues. Here the CDR3 reads CASSLARGSSHGYTF. The CDR3 DNA is TGTGCCAGCAGCTTAGCGCGGGGCAGTTCGCATGGCTACACCTTC. Supplemented by reference TRBV7-2 and TRBJ1-2, the full variable domain reads GAGVSQSPSNKVTEKGKDVELRCDPISGHTALYWYRQSLGQGLEFLIYFQGNSAPDKSGLPSDRFSAERTGGSVSTLTIQRTQQEDSAVYLCASSLARGSSHGYTFGSGTRLTVV.

V gene TRBV7-6 combines with J gene TRBJ2-7, with D tentatively TRBD1 (6 bases). Germline V gene sequence: CDR1 SGHVS, CDR2 FNYEAQ. The CDR3 extends over 14 amino acids. The V and J ends lost 2 bases and 3 bases respectively, with 11 bases between them. The CDR3 DNA is TGTGCCAGCAGCTTAAGGGACACCGACTACGAGCAGTACTTC. This gives the protein CASSLRDTDYEQYF. The variable domain in full, completed from reference TRBV7-6 and TRBJ2-7, reads GAGVSQSPRYKVTKRGQDVALRCDPISGHVSLYWYRQALGQGPEFLTYFNYEAQQDKSGLPNDRFSAERPEGSISTLTIQRTEQRDSAMYRCASSLRDTDYEQYFGPGTRLTVT.

The rearrangement uses TRBV9 and TRBJ1-4; D is unclear. Germline V lookup: CDR1 SGDLS, CDR2 YYNGEE. Trimming removed 0 bases from V and 0 bases from J, with 6 bases in between. This CDR3 comprises 15 residues. CDR3 bases: TGTGCCAGCAGCGTAGGGGCTCCAACTAATGAAAAACTGTTTTTT. It is translated as CASSVGAPTNEKLFF.

The genes are TRBV27 and TRBJ1-2; D is unresolved. This CDR3 has 10 amino acids. Germline loops: CDR1 MNHEY, CDR2 SMNVEV (reference sequence). Deletions cut 11 bases from V and 4 bases from J, with 8 bases between. Here the CDR3 DNA reads TGTGCCGCCGGGAGCTATGGCTACACCTTC. It translates to CAAGSYGYTF.

Notes on this clone: This sample also contains other DNA sequences that code for the same CDR3. The chain combines TRBV6-1 with TRBJ1-1; TRBD1 matches at 11 bases. Germline-derived CDR1 and CDR2 are MNHNS and SASEGT. There are 14 residues in the CDR3. The V and J ends lost 6 bases and 2 bases, in that order; junction bases with no gene match: 2. The DNA for the CDR3 is TGTGCCAGCAGGGACAGGGGGCTTAACACTGAAGCTTTCTTT. Translated, it gives CASRDRGLNTEAFF.

CDR3 sequence: CASIPGPGSHEQYF. CDR3 DNA sequence: TGCGCCAGCATCCCTGGACCGGGGTCCCACGAGCAGTACTTC. The J gene is TRBJ2-7, the V gene TRBV5-1, with D maybe TRBD2 (5 bases). Trimming left V 6 bases short and J 5 bases short, with 18 bases between. The CDR3 length is 14 residues. Germline V CDR1 and CDR2: SGHRS, YFSETQ.

This clone was recorded once. The chain uses TRBV5-1 and TRBJ2-3, with 7 bases lining up with TRBD2. This CDR3 region has 13 residues. The junction had 2 bases not matched to a gene; V was cut back by 4 bases and J by 3 bases. Germline loops: CDR1 SGHRS, CDR2 YFSETQ. In nucleotides, the CDR3 is TGCGCCAGCAGCCCACTAGCGACAGATACGCAGTATTTT. As protein: CASSPLATDTQYF.

V usage is TRBV29-1 and J usage is TRBJ1-2, with D maybe TRBD1 (5 bases). The CDR3 runs to 12 residues. Trimming cost V 7 bases and J 8 bases, with 17 bases left between them. CDR1 and CDR2 from the germline V gene are SQVTM and ANQGSEA. The CDR3 protein is CSARQSAGGYTF. In nucleotides, the CDR3 is TGCAGCGCCCGACAGTCCGCCGGGGGCTACACCTTC.

The rearrangement uses TRBV6-1 and TRBJ2-1, with a possible D match to TRBD2 (6 bases). V lost 1 base and J 4 bases, leaving 8 bases between the germline ends. Germline assignment: CDR1 MNHNS and CDR2 SASEGT. The CDR3 spans 14 residues. The chain's CDR3 is CASSEVGGYNEQFF. CDR3 nucleotide sequence: TGTGCCAGCAGTGAAGTGGGGGGATACAATGAGCAGTTCTTC.

This clone was seen only a few times. V gene TRBV30 combines with J gene TRBJ2-1, with TRBD1 as a possible D gene (8 bases). This CDR3 has 14 residues. The germline CDR1 and CDR2 sequences are GTSNPN and SVGIG (reference sequence). V lost 3 bases to trimming and J lost 1 base, with 10 bases between them. CDR3 region: CAWRQGGSYNEQFF. CDR3 nucleotide sequence: TGTGCCTGGAGACAGGGGGGGTCCTACAATGAGCAGTTCTTC.

V is TRBV30 and J is TRBJ2-1, with TRBD2 matching 10 bases. V dropped 3 bases and J dropped 12; count of bases not matched to a gene: 8. CDR1 is GTSNPN and CDR2 is SVGIG in the germline V gene (reference sequence). This CDR3 contains 13 residues. CDR3 residues: CAWRGLAGAGQFF. CDR3 DNA sequence: TGTGCCTGGAGGGGGCTAGCGGGAGCAGGGCAGTTCTTC.